This TCR beta chain was identified during a study of identical twins. Study-level results: Memory repertoires lacked the insertion deficit that abundant cord blood beta clonotypes showed.

This clonotype was counted between two and nine times. What it binds is not known. Germline trimming cut 5 bases from V and 7 bases from J; bases unmatched to any gene: 9. Germline V CDR1 and CDR2: SGHTA, FQGNSA. This CDR3 is built from 16 residues. Template switching added a universal primer binding site, and final cDNA carried unique molecular identifiers. TCRdb used MiXCR to reprocess the 5' RACE reads, holding one entry per CDR3 protein. Of 1,800,000 or so distinct CDR3 sequences in the sample, more than 30% were seen once. This chain uses TRBV7-2 with TRBJ1-6, with TRBD1 matching 9 bases. What was sequenced was cord blood. The TCR was taken from a newborn girl in good health. The CDR3 DNA follows: TGTGCCAGCAGCCTAAGGACAGGGGACGGGAATTCACCCCTCCACTTT. Protein: CASSLRTGDGNSPLHF.